This T cell receptor (beta chain) was captured in a study of PD-L1 blockade in urothelial cancer. As for the study in general: Patients commenced atezolizumab at some point between 2014 and 2015, and it was given at 1,200 mg intravenously every 3 weeks. Blood analysis took place 3 weeks (second dose) and 6 weeks after treatment start.

Time point denoted: pretreatment peripheral blood. Patients suffered from locally advanced or metastatic urothelial carcinoma. The investigators introduced synthetic TCR analog templates into each PCR as spikes. TCRdb keeps only in-frame clones here, not all; method: immunoSEQ multiplex PCR. The sample lists approximately 90,000 clones; 90% were seen once. Trimming removed 3 bases at V and 3 bases at J, with 5 bases between. The CDR3 loop spans 11 amino acids. Germline V gives CDR1 DFQATT, CDR2 SNEGSKA (reference sequence). This TCR was recovered from a man aged 55 to 69 with urothelial cancer. V usage is TRBV20-1 and J usage is TRBJ1-1, with D unclear. Sequenced here: PBMCs, sampled around atezolizumab (anti-PD-L1) treatment. In DNA form, the CDR3 reads TGCAGTGCTAGGAGGGACACTGAAGCTTTCTTT. Translation gives CSARRDTEAFF.